This T cell receptor beta chain was observed in a study of CD8 T cells in Susac syndrome. Random hexamers primed reverse transcription of about 0.5 to 1 ug RNA. TCRdb ran MiXCR on the immunoSEQ multiplex PCR reads and lists one entry per CDR3 protein. The table records about 22,000 distinct CDR3 sequences, roughly 93% of them present only once. The CDR3 runs 15 residues. V was clipped by 1 base and J by 4 bases; unmatched bases: 5. Looked up from germline, CDR1 is SEHNR and CDR2 is FQNEAQ (reference sequence). Sequenced material: CD8+ T cells from PBMCs. The chain has TRBV7-9 and TRBJ2-7; TRBD2 agrees at 9 bases. The receptor was isolated from a human donor in good health. Here the CDR3 reads CASSLGRGGPYEQYF. In DNA, the CDR3 is TGTGCCAGCAGCTTAGGGCGGGGGGGACCGTACGAGCAGTACTTC.